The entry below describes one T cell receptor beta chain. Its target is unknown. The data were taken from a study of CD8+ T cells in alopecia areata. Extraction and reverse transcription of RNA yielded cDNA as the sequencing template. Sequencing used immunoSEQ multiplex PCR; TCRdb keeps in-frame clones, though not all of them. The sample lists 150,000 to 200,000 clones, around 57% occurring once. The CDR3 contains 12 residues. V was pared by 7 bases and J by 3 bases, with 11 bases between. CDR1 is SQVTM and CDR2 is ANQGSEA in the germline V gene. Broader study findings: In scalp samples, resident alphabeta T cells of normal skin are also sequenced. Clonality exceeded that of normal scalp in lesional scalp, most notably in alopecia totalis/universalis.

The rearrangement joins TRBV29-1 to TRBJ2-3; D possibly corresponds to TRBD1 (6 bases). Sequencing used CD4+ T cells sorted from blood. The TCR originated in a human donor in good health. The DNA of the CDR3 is TGCAGCGCAAAACAGGGAACAGATACGCAGTATTTT. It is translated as CSAKQGTDTQYF.